This passage covers 24 T cell receptor beta chains from one sample sequenced in a study of blood T cell repertoires in COVID-19. The data were produced by immunoSEQ multiplex PCR, yet TCRdb's version contains in-frame clones alone and is incomplete. The table lists roughly 140,000 clones, more than 70% of them singletons. The sample was peripheral blood. Every receptor here comes from a human donor in a cohort sampled during active COVID-19.

The chain is built from TRBV9 and TRBJ2-7; possibly TRBD2 for D (5 bases). This CDR3 region has 14 residues. CDR1 and CDR2 from the germline V gene are SGDLS and YYNGEE. Trimming took 0 bases from V and 5 from J, leaving 12 bases between them. The CDR3, as DNA: TGTGCCAGCAGCGTAGGGCAGCGGTCTAACGAGCAGTACTTC. Protein: CASSVGQRSNEQYF.

The V and J genes are TRBV7-6 and TRBJ1-4; D unresolved. The CDR3 loop spans 17 amino acids. V was cut by 2 bases and J by 3 bases, with 16 bases left in between. CDR1 is SGHVS, CDR2 FNYEAQ, per germline. CDR3 DNA sequence: TGTGCCAGCAGCTTACTAACGGTTGGAGGTCCTAATGAAAAACTGTTTTTT. This encodes CASSLLTVGGPNEKLFF.

This clone was seen once. The rearrangement uses TRBV9 and TRBJ1-1, with 7 nucleotides matching TRBD1. Germline-derived CDR1 and CDR2 are SGDLS and YYNGEE. The junction had 9 bases not matched to a gene; V was cut back by 4 bases and J by 3 bases. The length of the CDR3 is 15 residues. The CDR3 sequence: CASSPHRGSYTEAFF. The CDR3 DNA is TGTGCCAGCAGCCCCCACAGGGGATCTTACACTGAAGCTTTCTTT.

In its sample, this clone was seen a few times. The chain combines TRBV27 with TRBJ1-2, with 7 bases matching TRBD1. V lost 5 bases and J lost 3; bases outside the gene matches: 9. The germline CDR1 and CDR2 sequences are MNHEY and SMNVEV (reference sequence). This CDR3 is built from 15 residues. The CDR3 sequence is CASSPSGQRDYGYTF. The DNA of the CDR3 is TGTGCCAGCAGTCCTTCGGGACAGCGAGACTATGGCTACACCTTC.

The J gene is TRBJ2-7, the V gene TRBV2; 8 nucleotides align to TRBD1. The J segment lost 2 bases and the V segment lost 1 base, leaving 7 bases of the junction unmatched. This CDR3 has 16 residues. Germline V gene lookup returns CDR1 SNHLY and CDR2 FYNNEI. As DNA, the CDR3 is TGTGCCAGCAGTGAAGGGTTAACAGGGGGGACCTACGAGCAGTACTTC. It translates to CASSEGLTGGTYEQYF.

This clone was observed a handful of times. The chain is built from TRBV12-5 and TRBJ1-5, with D unclear. The CDR3 runs to 14 residues. V lost 2 bases and J lost 2, with 7 bases in between. Looked up from germline, CDR1 is LGHNT and CDR2 is FRNRAP. The CDR3 is CASGLTEGNQPQHF. In DNA, the CDR3 is TGTGCTAGTGGTTTGACCGAGGGCAATCAGCCCCAGCATTTT.

This clone occurred a few times. The chain employs TRBV7-3 and TRBJ2-2; TRBD1 matches 8 bases. The CDR3 consists of 14 residues. V lost 6 bases, J lost 5 bases, and 5 bases stayed unmatched. Germline V gives CDR1 SGHTA, CDR2 FQGTGA. CDR3 in DNA: TGTGCCAGCAGTAGTAGGACAGGGACCGGGGAGCTGTTTTTT. Amino acid sequence: CASSSRTGTGELFF.

This clone was counted a single time. V and J are TRBV7-8 and TRBJ2-7, with TRBD1 matching 8 bases. The CDR3 is made up of 13 amino acids. The germline V gene has CDR1 SGHVS and CDR2 FQNEAQ. After removal of 5 bases from V and 9 bases from J, the junction contained 9 bases not matched to a gene. The CDR3 bases are TGTGCCAGCAGCCCAACAGGGGGGACATTGCAGTACTTC. It yields the protein CASSPTGGTLQYF.

The chain joins TRBV7-2 to TRBJ1-5; a weak D match, TRBD1 (6 bases). Looked up from germline, CDR1 is SGHTA and CDR2 is FQGNSA. Trimming removed 1 base at V and 5 bases at J, with 12 bases between. CDR3 length: 15 amino acids. The CDR3 DNA reads TGTGCCAGCAGCTTAGTCGGACAGTTCCATCAGCCCCAGCATTTT. Amino acid sequence: CASSLVGQFHQPQHF.

This clone showed up many times. V is TRBV20-1 and J is TRBJ1-1; D uncertain. Germline-derived CDR1 and CDR2 are DFQATT and SNEGSKA (reference sequence). The CDR3 consists of 11 residues. V was cut by 5 bases and J by 10 bases, with 14 bases left in between. This CDR3 reads CSALLWSVAFF. In nucleotides, the CDR3 is TGCAGTGCTCTCCTTTGGTCGGTAGCTTTCTTT.

The V call is TRBV20-1, the J call TRBJ1-2, with D uncertain. The CDR3 sequence is 11 residues long. Germline-derived CDR1 and CDR2 are DFQATT and SNEGSKA (reference sequence). CDR3 sequence: CSGMDNYGYTF. CDR3 coding DNA: TGCAGCGGGATGGATAACTATGGCTACACCTTC.

J is TRBJ2-1 and V is TRBV12-3 or TRBV12-4; D not resolved. The CDR3 is made up of 11 amino acids. Trimming took 4 bases from V and 10 from J, leaving 8 bases between them. As DNA, the CDR3 is TGTGCCAGCAGTTCAGACTCGGAGCAGTTCTTC. Residues: CASSSDSEQFF.

The genes are TRBV3-1 (or the pseudogene TRBV3-2) and TRBJ2-5, with 7 positions matching TRBD1. V shed 6 bases, J shed 3 bases, and the junction held 7 bases outside the gene matches. The V gene's germline CDR1 is LGHDT and CDR2 YNNKEL (reference sequence). CDR3 length equals 14 residues. CDR3 protein: CASRSTGNKETQYF. DNA for the CDR3: TGTGCCAGCAGGTCGACAGGGAATAAAGAGACCCAGTACTTC.

The gene calls are TRBV5-4 and TRBJ2-7; 8 nucleotides align to TRBD1. CDR1 and CDR2 from the germline V gene are SGHNT and YYREEE (reference sequence). The CDR3 covers 15 residues. Trimming cost V 5 bases and J 3 bases; bases outside gene matches: 10. The CDR3 DNA reads as TGTGCCAGCAGTCCCCAAGGGACAGGTGACTACGAGCAGTACTTC. Its translation: CASSPQGTGDYEQYF.

The chain links TRBV23-1 to TRBJ2-5; 7 positions match TRBD2. TRBV23-1 is identified as an open reading frame with a role that is uncertain. Trimming took 2 bases from V and 5 from J; bases not matched to a gene: 8. CDR3 length equals 15 residues. The CDR3 loop is CASSQGTGRGETQYF. The CDR3, as DNA: TGCGCCAGCAGTCAAGGGACCGGGCGGGGGGAGACCCAGTACTTC.

This chain uses TRBV3-1 (or the pseudogene TRBV3-2) with TRBJ2-3; 12 bases agree with TRBD2. The CDR3 spans 15 residues. CDR1 is LGHDT and CDR2 is YNNKEL in the germline V gene (reference sequence). Trimming took 0 bases from V and 14 from J; bases not matched to a gene: 9. The CDR3 bases are TGTGCCAGCAGCCAAGACCGGCTAGCGGGGGGGATGTCGTATTTT. This sequence encodes CASSQDRLAGGMSYF.

V is TRBV9 and J is TRBJ1-4; 8 nucleotides align to TRBD1. V gave up 5 bases and J gave up 6 bases; unmatched junction bases: 6. The CDR3 spans 14 residues. Germline CDR1 is SGDLS and CDR2 is YYNGEE. CDR3: CASRGDRKDEKLFF. The CDR3 DNA is TGTGCCAGCAGGGGGGACAGGAAGGATGAAAAACTGTTTTTT.

This chain uses TRBV6-6 with TRBJ2-2, with 7 bases fitting TRBD2. In germline, CDR1 is MNHNY, CDR2 SVGAGI (reference sequence). The CDR3 is 15 amino acids. The V and J ends lost 5 bases and 7 bases, in that order; junction bases with no gene match: 10. In DNA form, the CDR3 reads TGTGCCAGCAGTAAGGCGGGGGTCCCCGTCGGGGAGCTGTTTTTT. It encodes CASSKAGVPVGELFF.

In this sample, this clone turned up once. The V call is TRBV24-1, the J call TRBJ2-5; a weak D match, TRBD2 (6 bases). This CDR3 spans 15 amino acids. V was shortened by 5 bases and J by 5 bases, with 17 bases between the two germline ends. Germline lookup yields CDR1 KGHDR and CDR2 SFDVKD. In DNA form, the CDR3 reads TGTGCCACCAGTGGCAAGACTAGTACCTGGGAGACCCAGTACTTC. It translates to CATSGKTSTWETQYF.

The CDR3 here is CAWDREGLGTQYF. In DNA form, the CDR3 reads TGTGCCTGGGACAGGGAGGGTTTGGGGACCCAGTACTTC. This chain links TRBV30 with TRBJ2-5; D may correspond to TRBD1 or TRBD2 (7 bases each). V lost 5 bases and J 7 bases, leaving 17 bases between the germline ends. The CDR3 totals 13 residues. CDR1 and CDR2 (germline): GTSNPN, SVGIG (reference sequence).

V and J are TRBV4-1 and TRBJ2-7; the match to TRBD1 covers 8 bases. The CDR3 totals 15 residues. With 1 base clipped from V and 2 bases from J, the junction kept 4 bases outside the gene matches. CDR1 is MGHRA, CDR2 YSYEKL, per germline. The CDR3 nucleotides are TGCGCCAGCAGCCAAGGTGACAGGGGACCCTACGAGCAGTACTTC. This gives the protein CASSQGDRGPYEQYF.

The CDR3 here is CASSLLRGSTDTQYF. The CDR3 nucleotides are TGTGCCAGCAGCTTGTTGCGGGGTAGCACAGATACGCAGTATTTT. V gene TRBV5-6 combines with J gene TRBJ2-3; a possible D gene is TRBD2 (6 bases). The CDR3 contains 15 residues. V was clipped by 1 base and J by 0 bases, with 9 bases between them. Germline CDR1 SGHDT, CDR2 YYEEEE. Full variable domain (rest looked up from reference TRBV5-6 and TRBJ2-3): DAGVTQSPTHLIKTRGQQVTLRCSPKSGHDTVSWYQQALGQGPQFIFQYYEEEERQRGNFPDRFSGHQFPNYSSELNVNALLLGDSALYLCASSLLRGSTDTQYFGPGTRLTVL.

The chain has TRBV2 and TRBJ2-7; 10 bases line up with TRBD1. V was pared by 8 bases and J by 3 bases, with 19 bases of the junction left unmatched. The CDR3 spans 18 residues. Germline CDR1 reads SNHLY; CDR2 reads FYNNEI. CDR3 nucleotides: TGTGCCAGCGAAAACGCTCCGGGACAGGGGAACTACCTCTACGAGCAGTACTTC. The encoded protein is CASENAPGQGNYLYEQYF.

The CDR3 DNA reads TGTGCCAGCAGCCTAAGGGACAGGGGGCCCTCTGGGGCCAACGTCCTGACTTTC. Protein: CASSLRDRGPSGANVLTF. The rearrangement uses TRBV9 and TRBJ2-6; 12 bases align to TRBD1. CDR1 is SGDLS, CDR2 YYNGEE, per germline. The CDR3 covers 18 residues. V dropped 4 bases and J dropped 0; count of bases not matched to a gene: 5.